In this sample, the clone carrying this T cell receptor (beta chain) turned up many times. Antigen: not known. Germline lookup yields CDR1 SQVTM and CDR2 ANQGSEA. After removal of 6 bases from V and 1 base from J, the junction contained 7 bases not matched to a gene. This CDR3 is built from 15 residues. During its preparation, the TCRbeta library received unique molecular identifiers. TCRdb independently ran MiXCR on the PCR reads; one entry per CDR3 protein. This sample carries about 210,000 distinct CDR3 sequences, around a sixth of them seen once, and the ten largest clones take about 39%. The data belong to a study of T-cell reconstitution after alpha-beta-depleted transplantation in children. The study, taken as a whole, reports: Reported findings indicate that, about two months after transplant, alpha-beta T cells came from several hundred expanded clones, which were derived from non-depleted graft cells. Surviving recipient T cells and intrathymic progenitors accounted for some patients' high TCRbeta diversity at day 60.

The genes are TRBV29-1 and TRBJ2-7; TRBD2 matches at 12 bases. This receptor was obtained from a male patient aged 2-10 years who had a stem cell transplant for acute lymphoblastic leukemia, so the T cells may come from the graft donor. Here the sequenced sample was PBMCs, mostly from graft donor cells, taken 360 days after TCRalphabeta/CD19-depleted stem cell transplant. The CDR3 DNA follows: TGCAGCGTGGCCGGACTAGCGGGGCCTTCCTACGAGCAGTACTTC. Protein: CSVAGLAGPSYEQYF.